What follows is one T cell receptor beta chain and its context. What it recognizes is unknown. This sample is part of a study of cytomegalovirus exposure and HLA in healthy donors. Regarding the study as a whole: TCR beta sequences reportedly predicted most subjects' HLA-A and HLA-B alleles accurately. Owing to their indistinguishability, certain V segments, notably TRBV6-2 and TRBV6-3, were excluded. Most TCR sequences were uncommon, yet certain public TCRs appeared in many donors.

Deletions cut 7 bases from V and 3 bases from J, with 19 bases between. The CDR3 spans 15 residues. Germline loops: CDR1 SNHLY, CDR2 FYNNEI. Researchers ran the PCR with 60 Vbeta and 13 Jbeta primers. Original handling: Later analysis identified tens of millions of unique TCR beta chains, 10 million to 12 million shared. The data were produced by immunoSEQ multiplex PCR, yet TCRdb's version contains in-frame clones alone and is incomplete. Clonal size and the V and J genes are those of that table, whereas D and trimming came from the DNA. The sample shows approximately 150,000 clones, 80% of them seen only once.

This sequence joins TRBV2 and TRBJ2-7; D might be TRBD2 (6 bases). This clonotype originated in a human donor in good health. The specimen was PBMCs. CDR3 DNA: TGTGCCAGCATTGGGGCAAAGCGGGTGAACTACGAGCAGTACTTC. Its protein is CASIGAKRVNYEQYF.